Each of the 8 T cell receptor beta chains below was sequenced from the same sample in a study of blood T cells in healthy people across ages. For the second PCR, which ran for 7 to 11 cycles, a sample-barcoded 5' primer and a J-beta primer mix were used. A single record per CDR3 protein comes from TCRdb applying MiXCR to the 5' RACE reads. The data hold 1.8 million or so distinct CDR3 sequences, with more than 35% observed a single time. The sequenced material came from blood. Receptors originate from a human donor in good health.

There are a few counts of this clonotype. This sequence joins TRBV6-6 and TRBJ2-1; D tentatively reads TRBD1 or TRBD2 (5 bases each). The germline V gene encodes CDR1 MNHNY and CDR2 SVGAGI (reference sequence). The CDR3 sequence is 14 residues long. Trimming left V 7 bases short and J 5 bases short, with 15 bases between. In nucleotides, the CDR3 is TGTGCCAGCAAGGACATACTAGAAGACAATGAGCAGTTCTTC. Protein product: CASKDILEDNEQFF.

V usage is TRBV12-3 or TRBV12-4 and J usage is TRBJ2-3; 10 bases agree with TRBD2. This CDR3 is 14 amino acids long. Trimming removed 2 bases from V and 10 bases from J; junction bases left unmatched: 6. As DNA, the CDR3 is TGTGCCAGCAGTTTACTAGCGGGGGTGGATGCGCAGTATTTT. Translating gives CASSLLAGVDAQYF.

The gene calls are TRBV5-1 and TRBJ2-5, with TRBD1 identical over 8 bases. J gave up 11 bases and V 0 bases, and 12 bases lay outside the gene matches. This CDR3 region has 15 residues. The V gene's germline CDR1 is SGHRS and CDR2 YFSETQ. In nucleotides, the CDR3 is TGCGCCAGCAGCTTGGGACCTCAGGGGGCAGGGGAGCAGTACTTC. This translates into CASSLGPQGAGEQYF.

This clonotype appeared many times. This chain joins TRBV7-9 and TRBJ1-1; no definite D call. This CDR3 has 18 residues. V dropped 6 bases and J dropped 1 base, with 24 bases sitting between them. Germline-derived CDR1 and CDR2 are SEHNR and FQNEAQ (reference sequence). This chain's CDR3 is CASRPGSRQSGRNTEAFF. The CDR3 nucleotides are TGTGCCAGCAGACCGGGGTCTAGGCAGTCGGGTAGGAACACTGAAGCTTTCTTT.

For this clonotype: Just one base apart from a much larger clone, this may be a read error. The gene calls are TRBV20-1 and TRBJ1-1, with a possible D match to TRBD1 (5 bases). This CDR3 comprises 13 residues. The germline V and J ends were trimmed by 3 bases and 4 bases, with 12 bases remaining between them. Germline V gene lookup returns CDR1 DFQATT and CDR2 SNEGSKA (reference sequence). DNA for the CDR3: TGCAGTGCTAGTAAAGGGGCGGCCACTGAAGCTTTCTTT. Translation: CSASKGAATEAFF.

V gene TRBV5-5 combines with J gene TRBJ1-6; the D gene is possibly TRBD1 (6 bases). CDR1 and CDR2 from the germline V gene are SGHKS and YYEKEE (reference sequence). Trimming pared 0 bases from V and 6 bases from J, leaving 10 bases between. This CDR3 has 15 residues. CDR3 coding DNA: TGTGCCAGCAGCTTGGGGGGGACACGTAATTCACCCCTCCACTTT. Protein: CASSLGGTRNSPLHF.

This sequence joins TRBV28 and TRBJ1-2; TRBD1 agrees at 9 bases. Trimming removed 5 bases from V and 6 bases from J; junction bases left unmatched: 10. The length of the CDR3 is 15 residues. The germline V gene encodes CDR1 MDHEN and CDR2 SYDVKM. The CDR3 protein is CASSLWERQGDGYTF. The CDR3 nucleotides read TGTGCCAGCAGTCTCTGGGAGAGACAGGGGGATGGCTACACCTTC.

Points on this clonotype: With a much larger clone just one base away, this may be a read error. The chain is built from TRBV6-5 and TRBJ2-1; D might be TRBD1 or TRBD2, each matching 5 bases. CDR1 is MNHEY and CDR2 is SVGAGI in the germline V gene. V was trimmed by 6 bases and J by 10 bases, leaving 16 bases between them. This CDR3 has 13 amino acids. The CDR3, as DNA: TGTGCCAGCAGGGCCGAGGGGCACTACGAGCAGTTCTTC. This codes for CASRAEGHYEQFF.